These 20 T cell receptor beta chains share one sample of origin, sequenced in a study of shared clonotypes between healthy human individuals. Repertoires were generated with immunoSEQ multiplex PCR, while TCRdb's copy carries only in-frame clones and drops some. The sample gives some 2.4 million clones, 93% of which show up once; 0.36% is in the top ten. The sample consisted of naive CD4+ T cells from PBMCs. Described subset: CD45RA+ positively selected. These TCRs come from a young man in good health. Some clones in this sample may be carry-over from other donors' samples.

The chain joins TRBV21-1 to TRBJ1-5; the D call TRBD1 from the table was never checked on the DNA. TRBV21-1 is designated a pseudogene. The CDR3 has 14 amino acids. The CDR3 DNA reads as TGTGCCAGCAGCCCACCCCCAGACAATCAGCCCCAGCATTTT. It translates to CASSPPPDNQPQHF.

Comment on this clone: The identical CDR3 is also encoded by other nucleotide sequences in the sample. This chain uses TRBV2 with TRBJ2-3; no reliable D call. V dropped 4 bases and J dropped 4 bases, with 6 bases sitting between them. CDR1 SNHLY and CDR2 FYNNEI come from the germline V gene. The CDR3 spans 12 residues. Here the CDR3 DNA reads TGTGCCAGCAGTGGACAAGCAGATACGCAGTATTTT. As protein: CASSGQADTQYF.

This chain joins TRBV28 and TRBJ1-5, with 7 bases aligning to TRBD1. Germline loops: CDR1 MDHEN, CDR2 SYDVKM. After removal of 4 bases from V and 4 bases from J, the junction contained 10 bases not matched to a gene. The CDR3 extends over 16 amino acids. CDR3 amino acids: CASSYVRNRGNQPQHF. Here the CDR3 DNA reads TGTGCCAGCAGTTACGTAAGGAACAGGGGTAATCAGCCCCAGCATTTT.

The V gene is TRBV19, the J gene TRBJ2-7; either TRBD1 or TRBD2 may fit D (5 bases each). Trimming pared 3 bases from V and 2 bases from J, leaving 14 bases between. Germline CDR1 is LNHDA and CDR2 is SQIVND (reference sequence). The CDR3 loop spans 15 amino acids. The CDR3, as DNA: TGTGCCAGTAGTATTGGGGGAAAAGGGCCCTACGAGCAGTACTTC. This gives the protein CASSIGGKGPYEQYF. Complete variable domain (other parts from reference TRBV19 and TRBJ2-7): DGGITQSPKYLFRKEGQNVTLSCEQNLNHDAMYWYRQDPGQGLRLIYYSQIVNDFQKGDIAEGYSVSREKKESFPLTVTSAQKNPTAFYLCASSIGGKGPYEQYFGPGTRLTVT.

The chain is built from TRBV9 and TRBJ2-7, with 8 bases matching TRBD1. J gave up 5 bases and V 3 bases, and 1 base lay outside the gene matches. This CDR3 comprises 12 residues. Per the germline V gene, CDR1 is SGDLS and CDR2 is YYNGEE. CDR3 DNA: TGTGCCAGCAGCGGACAGGGGAACGAGCAGTACTTC. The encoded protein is CASSGQGNEQYF. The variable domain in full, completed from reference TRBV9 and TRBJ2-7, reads DSGVTQTPKHLITATGQRVTLRCSPRSGDLSVYWYQQSLDQGLQFLIQYYNGEERAKGNILERFSAQQFPDLHSELNLSSLELGDSALYFCASSGQGNEQYFGPGTRLTVT.

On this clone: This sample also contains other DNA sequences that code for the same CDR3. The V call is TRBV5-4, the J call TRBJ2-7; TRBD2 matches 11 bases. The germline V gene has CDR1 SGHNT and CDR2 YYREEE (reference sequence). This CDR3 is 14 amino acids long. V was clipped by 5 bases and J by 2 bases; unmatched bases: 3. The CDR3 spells CASRLAGGPYEQYF. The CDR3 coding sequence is TGTGCCAGCAGATTAGCGGGAGGGCCCTACGAGCAGTACTTC.

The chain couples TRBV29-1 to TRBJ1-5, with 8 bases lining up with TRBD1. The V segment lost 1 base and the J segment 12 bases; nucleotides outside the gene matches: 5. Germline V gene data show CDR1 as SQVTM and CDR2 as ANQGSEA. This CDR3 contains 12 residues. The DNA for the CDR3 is TGCAGCGTTGAAGGGACAGGGCCCGGCCAGCATTTT. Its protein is CSVEGTGPGQHF.

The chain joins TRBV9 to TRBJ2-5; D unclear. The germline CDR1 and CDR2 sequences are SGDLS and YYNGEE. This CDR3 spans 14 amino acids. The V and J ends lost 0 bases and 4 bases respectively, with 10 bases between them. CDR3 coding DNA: TGTGCCAGCAGCGTAGGGCAGCCCACAGAGACCCAGTACTTC. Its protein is CASSVGQPTETQYF.

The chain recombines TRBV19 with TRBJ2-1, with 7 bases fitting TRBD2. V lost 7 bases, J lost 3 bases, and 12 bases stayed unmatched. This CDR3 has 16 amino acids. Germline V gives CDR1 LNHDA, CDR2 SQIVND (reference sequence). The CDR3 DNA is TGTGCCAGTACCCCCACCGGACTAGGCCTCTACAATGAGCAGTTCTTC. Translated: CASTPTGLGLYNEQFF.

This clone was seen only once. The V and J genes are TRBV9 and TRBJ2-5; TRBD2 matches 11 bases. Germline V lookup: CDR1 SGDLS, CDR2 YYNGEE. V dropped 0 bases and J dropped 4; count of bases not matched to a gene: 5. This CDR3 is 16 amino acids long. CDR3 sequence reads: CASSVATSGSRETQYF. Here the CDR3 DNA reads TGTGCCAGCAGCGTAGCCACTAGCGGGAGTAGAGAGACCCAGTACTTC.

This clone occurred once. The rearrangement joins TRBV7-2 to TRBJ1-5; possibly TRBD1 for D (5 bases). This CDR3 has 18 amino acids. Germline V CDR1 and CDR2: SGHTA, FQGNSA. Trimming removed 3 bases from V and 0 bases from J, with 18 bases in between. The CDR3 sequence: CASSFSGTGASSNQPQHF. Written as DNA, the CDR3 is TGTGCCAGCAGCTTTTCAGGGACTGGGGCGTCTAGCAATCAGCCCCAGCATTTT. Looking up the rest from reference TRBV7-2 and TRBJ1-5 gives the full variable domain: GAGVSQSPSNKVTEKGKDVELRCDPISGHTALYWYRQSLGQGLEFLIYFQGNSAPDKSGLPSDRFSAERTGGSVSTLTIQRTQQEDSAVYLCASSFSGTGASSNQPQHFGDGTRLSIL.

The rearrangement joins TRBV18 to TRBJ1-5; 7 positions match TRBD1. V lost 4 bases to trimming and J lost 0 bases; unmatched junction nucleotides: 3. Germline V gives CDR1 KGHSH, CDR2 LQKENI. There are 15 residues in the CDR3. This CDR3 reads CASSLRDSSNQPQHF. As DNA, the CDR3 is TGTGCCAGCTCACTTCGGGACAGTAGCAATCAGCCCCAGCATTTT.

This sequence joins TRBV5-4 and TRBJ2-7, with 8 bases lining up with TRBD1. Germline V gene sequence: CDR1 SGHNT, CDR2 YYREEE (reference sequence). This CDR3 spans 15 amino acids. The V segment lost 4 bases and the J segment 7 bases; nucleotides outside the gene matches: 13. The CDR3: CASSPTGTGPGEQYF. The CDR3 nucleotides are TGTGCCAGCAGCCCTACCGGGACAGGACCAGGGGAGCAGTACTTC.

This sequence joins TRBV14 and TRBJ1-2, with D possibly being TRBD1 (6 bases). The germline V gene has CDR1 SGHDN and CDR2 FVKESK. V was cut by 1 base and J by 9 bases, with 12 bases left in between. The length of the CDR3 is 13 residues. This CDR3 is CASSQGYRVSYTF. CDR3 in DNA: TGTGCCAGCAGCCAAGGTTACAGGGTGAGCTACACCTTC.

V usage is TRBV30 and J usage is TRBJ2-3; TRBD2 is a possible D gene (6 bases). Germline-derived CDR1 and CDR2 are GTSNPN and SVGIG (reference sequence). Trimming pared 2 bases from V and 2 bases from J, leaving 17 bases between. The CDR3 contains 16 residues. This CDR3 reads CAWSFPQGLFTDTQYF. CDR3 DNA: TGTGCCTGGAGTTTTCCCCAGGGACTTTTCACAGATACGCAGTATTTT.

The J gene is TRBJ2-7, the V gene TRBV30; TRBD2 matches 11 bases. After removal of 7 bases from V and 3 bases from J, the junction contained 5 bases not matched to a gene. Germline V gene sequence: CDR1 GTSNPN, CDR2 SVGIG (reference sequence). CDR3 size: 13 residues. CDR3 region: CASGTSGHYEQYF. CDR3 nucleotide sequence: TGTGCCTCCGGGACTAGCGGACACTACGAGCAGTACTTC.

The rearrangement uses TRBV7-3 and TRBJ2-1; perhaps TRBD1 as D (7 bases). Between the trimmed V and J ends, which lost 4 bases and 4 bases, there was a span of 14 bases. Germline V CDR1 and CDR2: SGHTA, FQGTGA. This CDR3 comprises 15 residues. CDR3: CASSSRDSPYNEQFF. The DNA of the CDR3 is TGTGCCAGCAGCTCGCGGGACAGTCCTTACAATGAGCAGTTCTTC.

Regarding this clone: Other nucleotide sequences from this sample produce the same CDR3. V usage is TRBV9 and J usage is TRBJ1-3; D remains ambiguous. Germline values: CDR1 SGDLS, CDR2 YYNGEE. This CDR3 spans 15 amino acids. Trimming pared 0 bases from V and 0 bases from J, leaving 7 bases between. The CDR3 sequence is CASSVATGSGNTIYF. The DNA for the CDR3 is TGTGCCAGCAGCGTAGCCACCGGCTCTGGAAACACCATATATTTT. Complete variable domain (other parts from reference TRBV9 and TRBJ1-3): DSGVTQTPKHLITATGQRVTLRCSPRSGDLSVYWYQQSLDQGLQFLIQYYNGEERAKGNILERFSAQQFPDLHSELNLSSLELGDSALYFCASSVATGSGNTIYFGEGSWLTVV.

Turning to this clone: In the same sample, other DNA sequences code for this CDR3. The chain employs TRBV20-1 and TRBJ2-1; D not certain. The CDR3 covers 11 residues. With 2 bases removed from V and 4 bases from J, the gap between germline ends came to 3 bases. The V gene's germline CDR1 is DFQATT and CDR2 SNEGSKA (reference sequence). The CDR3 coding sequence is TGCAGTGCTAGAAGGTACAATGAGCAGTTCTTC. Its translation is CSARRYNEQFF.

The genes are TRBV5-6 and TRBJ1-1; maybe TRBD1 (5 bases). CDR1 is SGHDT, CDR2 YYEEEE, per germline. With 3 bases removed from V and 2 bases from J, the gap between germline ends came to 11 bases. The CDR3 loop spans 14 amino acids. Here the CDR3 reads CASSWGEPNTEAFF. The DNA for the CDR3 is TGTGCCAGCAGCTGGGGGGAGCCTAACACTGAAGCTTTCTTT.